This T cell receptor beta chain was sequenced during a study of T cell responses to AZD1222 COVID-19 vaccine. As for the study in general: Pooling covered second doses at about 4 or about 12 weeks. Study findings and constraints: Researchers report vaccine-associated CD4 TCRs spanning spike, with dominance at 160-218 and 743-854.

Remarks on this clone: Its antigen is currently unknown.

TCRdb's copy holds only in-frame clones and misses some; the assay was immunoSEQ multiplex PCR. The sample lists 60,000 or so clones; 65% to 90% were seen once. The CDR3 extends over 15 amino acids. The V and J ends lost 6 bases and 8 bases, in that order; junction bases with no gene match: 10. CDR1 is LNHDA and CDR2 is SQIVND in the germline V gene (reference sequence). The TCR sequence derives from an adult in good health. This rearrangement joins TRBV19 to TRBJ1-4, with 9 bases matching TRBD1. Specimen: peripheral blood, collected on day 0 of AZD1222 vaccination. The CDR3 coding sequence is TGTGCCAGTAGGAAATCACAGGGGGCCGGAGAAAAACTGTTTTTT. It is translated as CASRKSQGAGEKLFF.